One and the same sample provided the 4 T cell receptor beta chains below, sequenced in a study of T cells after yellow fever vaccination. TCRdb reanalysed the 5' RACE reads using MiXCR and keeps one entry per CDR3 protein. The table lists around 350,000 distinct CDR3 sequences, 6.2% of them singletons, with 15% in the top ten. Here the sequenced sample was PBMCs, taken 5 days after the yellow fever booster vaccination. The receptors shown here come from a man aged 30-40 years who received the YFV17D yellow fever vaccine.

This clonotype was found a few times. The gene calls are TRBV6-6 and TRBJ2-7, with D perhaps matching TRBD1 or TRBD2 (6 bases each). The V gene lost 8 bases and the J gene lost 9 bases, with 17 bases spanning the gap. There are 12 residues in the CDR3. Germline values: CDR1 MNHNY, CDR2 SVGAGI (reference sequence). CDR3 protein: CASLAAGVGQYF. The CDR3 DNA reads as TGTGCCAGCTTAGCGGCAGGGGTCGGGCAGTACTTC.

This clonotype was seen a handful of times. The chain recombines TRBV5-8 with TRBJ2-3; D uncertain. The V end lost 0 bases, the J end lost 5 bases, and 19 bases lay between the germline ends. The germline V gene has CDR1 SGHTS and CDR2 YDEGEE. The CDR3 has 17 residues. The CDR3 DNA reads TGTGCCAGCAGCTTGGTGTCTTGGCAACGTGGTGGAGATACGCAGTATTTT. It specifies CASSLVSWQRGGDTQYF.

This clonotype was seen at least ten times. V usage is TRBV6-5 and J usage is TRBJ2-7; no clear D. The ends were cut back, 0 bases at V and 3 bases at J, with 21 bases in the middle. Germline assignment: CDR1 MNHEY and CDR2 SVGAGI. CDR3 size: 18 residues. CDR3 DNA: TGTGCCAGCAGTTACTCGGTAGTACCGGAAACAGAGCACTACGAGCAGTACTTC. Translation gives CASSYSVVPETEHYEQYF.

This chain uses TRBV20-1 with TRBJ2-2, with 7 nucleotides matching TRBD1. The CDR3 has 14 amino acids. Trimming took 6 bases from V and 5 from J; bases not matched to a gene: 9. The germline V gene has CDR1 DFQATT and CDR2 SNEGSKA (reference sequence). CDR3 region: CSAEKGAGTGELFF. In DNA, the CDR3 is TGCAGTGCCGAAAAGGGGGCCGGGACCGGGGAGCTGTTTTTT.